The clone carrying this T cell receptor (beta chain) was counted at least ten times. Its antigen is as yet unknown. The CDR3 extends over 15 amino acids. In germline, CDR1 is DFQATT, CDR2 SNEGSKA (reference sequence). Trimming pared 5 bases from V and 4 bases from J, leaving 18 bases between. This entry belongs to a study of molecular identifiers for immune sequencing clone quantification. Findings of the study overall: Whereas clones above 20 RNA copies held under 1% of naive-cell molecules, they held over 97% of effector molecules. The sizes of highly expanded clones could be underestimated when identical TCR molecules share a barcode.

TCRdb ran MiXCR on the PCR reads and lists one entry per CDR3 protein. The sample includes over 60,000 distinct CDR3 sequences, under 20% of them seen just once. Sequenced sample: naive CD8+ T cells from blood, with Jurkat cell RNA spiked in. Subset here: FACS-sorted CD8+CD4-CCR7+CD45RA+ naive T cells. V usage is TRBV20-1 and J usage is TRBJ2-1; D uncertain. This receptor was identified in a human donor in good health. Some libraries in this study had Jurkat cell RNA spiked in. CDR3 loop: CSALAGAWGYNEQFF. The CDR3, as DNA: TGCAGTGCTCTCGCTGGAGCGTGGGGATACAATGAGCAGTTCTTC.